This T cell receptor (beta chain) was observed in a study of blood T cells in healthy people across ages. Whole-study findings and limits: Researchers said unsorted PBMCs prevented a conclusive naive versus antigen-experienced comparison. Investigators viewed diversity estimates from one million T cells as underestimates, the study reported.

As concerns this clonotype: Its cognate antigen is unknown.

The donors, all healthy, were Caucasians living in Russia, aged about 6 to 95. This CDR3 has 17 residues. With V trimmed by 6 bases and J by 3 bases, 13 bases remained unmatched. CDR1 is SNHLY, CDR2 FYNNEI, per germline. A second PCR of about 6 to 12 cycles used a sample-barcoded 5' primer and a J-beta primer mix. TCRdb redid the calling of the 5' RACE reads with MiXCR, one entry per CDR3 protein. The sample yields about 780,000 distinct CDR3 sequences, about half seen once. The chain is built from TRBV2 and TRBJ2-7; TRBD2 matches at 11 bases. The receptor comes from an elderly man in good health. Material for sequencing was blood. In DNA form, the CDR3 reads TGTGCCAGCAGGGGAGGGGCCCGACTAGCGGGATACTACGAGCAGTACTTC. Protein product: CASRGGARLAGYYEQYF. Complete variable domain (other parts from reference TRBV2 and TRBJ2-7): EPEVTQTPSHQVTQMGQEVILRCVPISNHLYFYWYRQILGQKVEFLVSFYNNEISEKSEIFDDQFSVERPDGSNFTLKIRSTKLEDSAMYFCASRGGARLAGYYEQYFGPGTRLTVT.